This is a list of T cell receptor beta chains from one sample in a study of T cells in Graves' hyperthyroidism and ophthalmopathy. One entry per CDR3 protein results from TCRdb running MiXCR on the multiplex PCR reads. The sample has approximately 590,000 distinct CDR3 sequences; 15% to 19% are singletons. Input material: blood. The receptors stem from a woman aged 30 to 39 with Graves' hyperthyroidism. CDR3s leave out the opening cysteine and the closing phenylalanine or tryptophan. Clone sizes are given selectively: once, few, many, or a class where the clone is expanded.

j_gene	abundance	v_gene	CDR3aa
TRBJ2-7	-	TRBV20-1	SAQRTSAYEQY
TRBJ1-6	-	TRBV6-2/TRBV6-3	ASRPDRERYNSPLH
TRBJ1-2	many	TRBV27	ASSSFGGYGYT
TRBJ2-1	many	TRBV12-3/TRBV12-4	ASIASGRDNEQF
TRBJ2-5	few	TRBV24-1	ATSAGDQETQY
TRBJ2-1	many	TRBV13	ASSLRDWVNEQF
TRBJ2-7	-	TRBV28	ASSGGSSGSYEQY
TRBJ2-7	many	TRBV20-1	SARDPMTGTYEQY
TRBJ2-1	many	TRBV7-3	ASSLGGGRANNEQF
TRBJ2-3	-	TRBV20-1	SAREGTSGRDTDTQY
TRBJ1-2	many	TRBV2	ASRRQGRDGYT
TRBJ1-5	many	TRBV12-3/TRBV12-4	ASSLAMRGSEPQH
TRBJ2-1	many	TRBV20-1	SARVRVEGNEQF
TRBJ1-1	many	TRBV6-1	ASSRGRQTEAF
TRBJ2-7	many	TRBV28	ASSVSGYEQY
TRBJ1-2	many	TRBV30	AWTRQGLYGYT
TRBJ1-1	few	TRBV14	ASSLGGLVAF
TRBJ2-7	-	TRBV2	ASSEGAVGLNEQY
TRBJ2-1	many	TRBV5-5	ASSWARRAGGGGNEQF
TRBJ2-5	-	TRBV6-1	ASSRPGQQETQY
TRBJ2-3	-	TRBV14	ASSQGPRRTDTQY
TRBJ1-1	many	TRBV2	ASTDPGRMNTEAF
TRBJ2-1	many	TRBV30	AWSVLAGGPRVEQF
TRBJ1-2	many	TRBV29-1	SVEDLRQGGRGYT